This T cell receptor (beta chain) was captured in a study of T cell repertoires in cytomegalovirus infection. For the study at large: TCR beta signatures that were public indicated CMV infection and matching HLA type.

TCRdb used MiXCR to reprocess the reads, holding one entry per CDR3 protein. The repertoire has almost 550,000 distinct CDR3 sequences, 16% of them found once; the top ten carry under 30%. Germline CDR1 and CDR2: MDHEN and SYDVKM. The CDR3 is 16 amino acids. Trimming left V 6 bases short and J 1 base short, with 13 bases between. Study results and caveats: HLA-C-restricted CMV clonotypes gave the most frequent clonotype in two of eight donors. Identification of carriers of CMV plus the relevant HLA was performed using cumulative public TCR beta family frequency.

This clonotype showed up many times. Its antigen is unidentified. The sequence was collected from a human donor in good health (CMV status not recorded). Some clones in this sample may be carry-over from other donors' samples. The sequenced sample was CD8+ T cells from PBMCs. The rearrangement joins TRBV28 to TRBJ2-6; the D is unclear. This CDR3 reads CASSSSRRSGANVLTF. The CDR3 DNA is TGTGCCAGCAGCTCAAGTAGGCGGTCTGGGGCCAACGTCCTGACTTTC. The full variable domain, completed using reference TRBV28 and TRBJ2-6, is DVKVTQSSRYLVKRTGEKVFLECVQDMDHENMFWYRQDPGLGLRLIYFSYDVKMKEKGDIPEGYSVSREKKERFSLILESASTNQTSMYLCASSSSRRSGANVLTFGAGSRLTVL.